What follows describes a single T cell receptor beta chain. What it recognizes is unknown. With V trimmed by 5 bases and J by 3 bases, 5 bases remained unmatched. Germline V gene lookup returns CDR1 SGHAT and CDR2 FQNNGV. The CDR3 is 14 amino acids. The data were obtained in a study of Tregs in tolerant kidney transplant recipients. Study-level background: Recipients received nonmyeloablative bone marrow transplants from related graft donors, with transient mixed chimerism. Study-wide points: Biological reproducibility was not directly addressed in this study. Donor-specific Treg expansion exceeded global Treg expansion in tolerant patients, suggesting antigen drive.

TCRdb's table, derived via immunoSEQ multiplex PCR, lists solely in-frame clones and lacks some. There are approximately 15,000 clones in the sample; around 80% occur only once, and approximately 1.7% lies in the top ten. CD4+CD25+CD127- Tregs, CD4+CD25- non-Tregs, CD4 and CD8 cells were sorted. This receptor was taken from a human donor who received a combined kidney and bone marrow transplant. This chain connects TRBV11-2 to TRBJ2-7; 9 nucleotides align to TRBD2. Sequences were derived from Tregs from blood, sampled before the transplant. CDR3 sequence: CASSLAGGGYEQYF. CDR3 DNA sequence: TGTGCCAGCAGCCTCGCGGGGGGGGGCTACGAGCAGTACTTC.